This T cell receptor (beta chain) was captured in a study of OX40 agonist ivuxolimab in advanced cancers. The method was immunoSEQ multiplex PCR; TCRdb's version includes in-frame clones alone and lacks a portion of them. The data hold 85,000 to 130,000 clones, with around nine tenths observed a single time. The CDR3 has 15 amino acids. Germline V lookup: CDR1 SNHLY, CDR2 FYNNEI. Trimming removed 8 bases from V and 6 bases from J; junction bases left unmatched: 11. Broader study findings: Expanded clones belonging to CD8+ T cells outnumbered, on average, those of CD4+. At 0.1 to 3.0 mg/kg and by week 6, CD4+ and CD8+ T cells in the blood had expanded clonally.

Peripheral blood came from all dose cohorts at three timepoints. Details on this clone: Its antigen is unidentified.

The source material was CD4+ or CD8+ T cells sorted from blood, sampled in a trial of the OX40 agonist ivuxolimab. The chain uses TRBV2 and TRBJ1-5; the match to TRBD1 covers 9 bases. This sequence was found in an adult with an advanced solid tumor such as melanoma, head and neck, liver or kidney cancer. The CDR3 protein is CASAEQGAMGQPQHF. The CDR3 DNA follows: TGTGCCAGCGCGGAACAGGGGGCGATGGGTCAGCCCCAGCATTTT.